Following are 5 T cell receptor beta chains from one sample sequenced in a study of post-analysis software for immune sequencing data. General study results and limits: Five or six TRBV segments were significantly more frequent in patients than in controls. TRBV5-6, TRBV5-1 and TRBV20-1 were among these segments.

Their target antigens are unknown. Carried by the TCR beta cDNA libraries were unique molecular identifiers. One entry per CDR3 protein, called by TCRdb with MiXCR from the PCR reads. The sample records more than 450,000 distinct CDR3 sequences, around 36% being singletons. Input material: blood. All receptors come from a girl aged 2-17 years with multiple sclerosis.

The V and J genes are TRBV6-1 and TRBJ2-2, with no clear D. Germline V gene data show CDR1 as MNHNS and CDR2 as SASEGT. The CDR3 covers 12 residues. The V gene lost 4 bases and the J gene lost 6 bases, with 6 bases spanning the gap. This chain's CDR3 is CASSAKAGELFF. CDR3 in DNA: TGTGCCAGCAGTGCGAAGGCCGGGGAGCTGTTTTTT.

This clonotype was recorded a few times. This chain joins TRBV7-9 and TRBJ2-5; 7 nucleotides align to TRBD1. This CDR3 has 11 amino acids. The germline gives CDR1 SEHNR, CDR2 FQNEAQ (reference sequence). V was pared by 11 bases and J by 5 bases, with 5 bases of the junction left unmatched. This CDR3 reads CAGQDAETQYF. CDR3 DNA sequence: TGTGCCGGACAGGATGCGGAGACCCAGTACTTC.

In its sample, this clonotype was seen once. J is TRBJ2-1 and V is TRBV27, with 12 bases identical to TRBD2. Per germline, CDR1 MNHEY and CDR2 SMNVEV (reference sequence). J lost 0 bases, V lost 5 bases, and 11 bases had no gene match. The CDR3 is 19 residues long. CDR3: CASSGPETSGGSSYNEQFF. The CDR3, as DNA: TGTGCCAGCAGTGGCCCGGAGACTAGCGGGGGTAGCTCCTACAATGAGCAGTTCTTC.

V and J are TRBV5-1 and TRBJ1-5; D might be TRBD1 (5 bases). The CDR3 contains 14 residues. V lost 2 bases and J lost 7, with 13 bases in between. CDR1 SGHRS and CDR2 YFSETQ come from the germline V gene. CDR3 protein: CASSFGEWGQPQHF. The CDR3, as DNA: TGCGCCAGCAGCTTCGGCGAGTGGGGGCAGCCCCAGCATTTT.

There are a few counts of this clonotype. The CDR3 region has the DNA TGCGCCAGCAGCTTGCAGCTTACGGGGGGAGAGACCCAGTACTTC. Amino acid sequence: CASSLQLTGGETQYF. The rearrangement links TRBV5-1 to TRBJ2-5; 7 bases fit TRBD2. Germline-derived CDR1 and CDR2 are SGHRS and YFSETQ. V was pared by 1 base and J by 4 bases, with 7 bases of the junction left unmatched. The CDR3 spans 15 residues.